This T cell receptor beta chain stems from a study of Ad26.COV2.S vaccination and SARS-CoV-2 variants. Worth noting for this clone: The target antigen is unknown.

V lost 0 bases and J lost 1; bases outside the gene matches: 5. The CDR3 contains 16 residues. CDR1 and CDR2 from the germline V gene are MNHNY and SVGAGI (reference sequence). Study-level results: After vaccination, reports described spike-specific CD8+ and CD4+ T cell responses as showing substantial breadth.

Clones were read by immunoSEQ multiplex PCR, and TCRdb kept only the in-frame ones, dropping some. The sample consists of around 370,000 clones, around 92% of them appearing once. The sequence derives from a human donor who had recovered from COVID-19. This chain connects TRBV6-6 to TRBJ1-1, with TRBD1 matching 7 bases. The sample was peripheral blood, taken after recovery from COVID-19. DNA for the CDR3: TGTGCCAGCAGTTACTCGAGAACAGGGGCGAACACTGAAGCTTTCTTT. Protein product: CASSYSRTGANTEAFF.